These 16 T cell receptor beta chains originate from one sample sequenced in a study of CD8+ T cells in alopecia areata listed by TCRdb under 2018. The intended sense of this specimen's time point label: roughly 27 days on oral tofacitinib. The treatment or condition label for this specimen denotes: oral pan-JAK inhibitor, 5-10 mg twice daily. Libraries were prepared through the immunoSEQ multiplex PCR assay. To provide template for TCR sequencing, every sample had RNA extracted and reverse transcribed into cDNA. TCRdb limited this immuneACCESS table to in-frame rearrangements with V and J called. A share of clones is missing; checked studies link under half to unresolved V genes, and the rest is unexplained. Across this sample there are under 200,000 clones, with under 70% seen only once. The ten largest account for around 0.9% of the sample. Sequencing was performed on CD4+ T cells sorted from blood, taken at week 4, from a patient treated with tofacitinib. The receptors derive from a human donor with alopecia areata.

The genes are TRBV6-1 and TRBJ1-3; D is unresolved. The CDR3 spans 16 residues. V lost 0 bases to trimming and J lost 0 bases, with 9 bases between them. Looked up from germline, CDR1 is MNHNS and CDR2 is SASEGT. CDR3 DNA sequence: TGTGCCAGCAGTGAAGCCATTTCTGCCTCTGGAAACACCATATATTTT. Translation: CASSEAISASGNTIYF.

The chain is built from TRBV27 and TRBJ1-2; tentative D call: TRBD1 (5 bases). With 7 bases removed from V and 5 bases from J, the gap between germline ends came to 14 bases. CDR3 length: 13 amino acids. In germline, CDR1 is MNHEY, CDR2 SMNVEV (reference sequence). In nucleotides, the CDR3 is TGTGCCAGCACTCCGCGGGGCGGATATGGCTACACCTTC. Translation gives CASTPRGGYGYTF.

J is TRBJ2-7 and V is TRBV29-1; TRBD1 is a possible D gene (7 bases). V was clipped by 4 bases and J by 3 bases, with 16 bases between them. CDR1 and CDR2 (germline): SQVTM, ANQGSEA. This CDR3 is 14 amino acids long. The CDR3 here is CSVAVPGGFYEQYF. CDR3 bases: TGCAGCGTTGCTGTCCCAGGGGGGTTCTACGAGCAGTACTTC.

This clone was found a few times. The chain carries TRBV27 and TRBJ1-6, with no clear D. Germline values: CDR1 MNHEY, CDR2 SMNVEV (reference sequence). The germline V and J ends were trimmed by 3 bases and 4 bases, with 10 bases remaining between them. The CDR3 spans 15 residues. CDR3 protein: CASSLRAEYNSPLHF. Written as DNA, the CDR3 is TGTGCCAGCAGTTTGAGGGCAGAATATAATTCACCCCTCCACTTT.

This sequence joins TRBV5-1 and TRBJ2-6; the D gene is possibly TRBD2 (5 bases). The germline gives CDR1 SGHRS, CDR2 YFSETQ. The CDR3 has 16 residues. Trimming pared 3 bases from V and 4 bases from J, leaving 14 bases between. The DNA for the CDR3 is TGCGCCAGCAGCTCCTTGGCGACGGGAGGGGCCAACGTCCTGACTTTC. This translates into CASSSLATGGANVLTF.

There are a few counts of this clone. This sequence joins TRBV9 and TRBJ2-1, with D possibly being TRBD1 (6 bases). Germline lookup yields CDR1 SGDLS and CDR2 YYNGEE. This CDR3 region has 12 residues. Trimming cost V 3 bases and J 15 bases, with 16 bases left between them. This CDR3 reads CASSEAGTRLFF. Written as DNA, the CDR3 is TGTGCCAGCAGCGAGGCCGGGACAAGGCTGTTCTTC. Full variable domain (remainder filled in from reference TRBV9 and TRBJ2-1): DSGVTQTPKHLITATGQRVTLRCSPRSGDLSVYWYQQSLDQGLQFLIQYYNGEERAKGNILERFSAQQFPDLHSELNLSSLELGDSALYFCASSEAGTRLFFGPGTRLTVL.

The rearrangement uses TRBV30 and TRBJ1-2; 7 nucleotides align to TRBD1. The CDR3 length is 11 residues. Germline CDR1 is GTSNPN and CDR2 is SVGIG (reference sequence). The DNA of the CDR3 is TGTGCTAGGGGGACAGTGATAGGCTACACCTTC. Its protein is CARGTVIGYTF.

This clone was seen a handful of times. The CDR3 nucleotides are TGTGCCAGCAGCTTAGGGTCTCCCTTAGTACAGGAGACCCAGTACTTC. Residues: CASSLGSPLVQETQYF. This chain uses TRBV11-2 with TRBJ2-5; no clear D gene. V was cut by 1 base and J by 5 bases, with 17 bases left in between. The germline V gene encodes CDR1 SGHAT and CDR2 FQNNGV. This CDR3 spans 16 amino acids.

The chain uses TRBV15 and TRBJ1-6, with D unresolved. Germline CDR1 reads LNHNV; CDR2 reads YYDKDF (reference sequence). V was cut by 0 bases and J by 8 bases, with 17 bases left in between. The CDR3 sequence is 17 residues long. CDR3 sequence reads: CATSRDSAGRGHSPLHF. CDR3 bases: TGTGCCACCAGCAGAGATTCGGCCGGGCGGGGTCATTCACCCCTCCACTTT.

As to this clone: The identical CDR3 is also encoded by other nucleotide sequences in the sample. The genes are TRBV29-1 and TRBJ1-5; tentative D call: TRBD1 (5 bases). Germline assignment: CDR1 SQVTM and CDR2 ANQGSEA. The CDR3 covers 14 residues. V dropped 4 bases and J dropped 2 bases, with 12 bases sitting between them. CDR3 sequence: CSVAQGAGNQPQHF. CDR3 DNA sequence: TGCAGCGTTGCCCAGGGCGCGGGCAATCAGCCCCAGCATTTT.

V is TRBV18 and J is TRBJ1-1; the match to TRBD1 covers 7 bases. Germline CDR1 KGHSH, CDR2 LQKENI. The CDR3 has 15 amino acids. Unmatched junction bases numbered 5, after V lost 3 bases and J lost 1 base. CDR3 sequence (DNA): TGTGCCAGCTCACCCCGGGACAGCAGGAACACTGAAGCTTTCTTT. Translated: CASSPRDSRNTEAFF.

The genes are TRBV2 and TRBJ1-6; D gene unclear. Germline V gene data show CDR1 as SNHLY and CDR2 as FYNNEI. This CDR3 spans 11 amino acids. Trimming stripped 6 bases from V and 9 bases from J, with 6 bases between. This CDR3 is CASRGISPLHF. CDR3 in DNA: TGTGCCAGCAGAGGGATTTCACCCCTCCACTTT.

This clone was observed a handful of times. This rearrangement joins TRBV25-1 to TRBJ2-5, with D possibly being TRBD1 (6 bases). Germline V gene sequence: CDR1 MGHDK, CDR2 SYGVNS. The V and J ends lost 1 base and 5 bases respectively, with 14 bases between them. This CDR3 has 15 residues. CDR3 coding DNA: TGTGCCAGCAGTGAATTTTGGGGAACAGGGGAGACCCAGTACTTC. Amino acids: CASSEFWGTGETQYF.

This clone was detected a few times. The chain combines TRBV18 with TRBJ2-7; D not resolved. The CDR3 consists of 14 residues. CDR1 and CDR2 from the germline V gene are KGHSH and LQKENI. V was trimmed by 2 bases and J by 1 base, leaving 9 bases between them. The CDR3 DNA reads as TGTGCCAGCTCACCAGGAAGGTCATCCTACGAGCAGTACTTC. Residues: CASSPGRSSYEQYF.

The J gene is TRBJ1-5, the V gene TRBV11-2; D remains unclear. This CDR3 region has 16 residues. Germline-derived CDR1 and CDR2 are SGHAT and FQNNGV. The V and J ends lost 1 base and 0 bases respectively, with 10 bases between them. The CDR3 DNA reads TGTGCCAGCAGCTTAGTTTTCAGTTATAGCAATCAGCCCCAGCATTTT. It translates to CASSLVFSYSNQPQHF.

This clone was observed a handful of times. The CDR3 region is CASSAVGGYTF. For the CDR3, the DNA is TGTGCCAGCAGTGCCGTAGGGGGCTACACCTTC. The chain combines TRBV6-1 with TRBJ1-2, with unresolved D. V dropped 4 bases and J dropped 8 bases, with 8 bases sitting between them. Germline loops: CDR1 MNHNS, CDR2 SASEGT. The CDR3 runs to 11 residues.